This T cell receptor beta chain was observed in a study of Tregs in tolerant kidney transplant recipients (dated 2019 in TCRdb). Describing the broader study: Related donors were used in the transplants with nonmyeloablative bone marrow transplantation, and mixed chimerism was transient in the human trials. For roughly 15 days, sorted recipient Tregs were cultured with IL-2 and irradiated activated donor B cells, with a restimulation on day 11. Once the B cell culture was finished, the cells were sorted into two populations: CD4+CD8-CD25+CD127- and CD4+CD8-4-1BB+CD40L-. Activated donor B cells were generated over approximately 10 days on irradiated CD40L-expressing 3T3 cells with cyclosporin A and IL-4. Additional Treg samples were obtained from a 3-day mixed lymphocyte reaction with belatacept, in some cases followed by an approximately 5-day donor restimulation, before recipient CD4+CD25+CD127- cells were sorted. Antibodies distinguished recipient from donor cells when sorting primary belatacept mixed lymphocyte reaction cultures. The study used TCRbeta sequencing to identify donor-specific regulatory T cells before combined kidney and bone marrow transplantation, then tracked those cells after transplant.

Points on this clone: There is no known antigen for this receptor. There are no base qualities to consult, and no much larger clone falls within one base.

The time point label, as the study defines it: blood sample drawn before combined kidney and bone marrow transplant. The patients were a few recipients of combined kidney and bone marrow transplants from the ITN036ST trial, and samples were available only from these trial subjects. Healthy control blood was processed by Ficoll density gradient to PBMCs and cryopreserved; patient PBMCs were collected before and after transplant. The study at large found these results: Donor-specific Treg expansion exceeded global Treg expansion in tolerant patients, suggesting antigen-driven rather than nonspecific expansion. Because the study included only a small number of patients, the results must be confirmed in larger populations and under other immunosuppression protocols. The most biologically relevant and donor-specific TCRbeta repertoire appeared to be identified by expanding Tregs with activated donor B cells. For some patients, the PCR primers changed as time went on, which meant samples from those patients could not be compared with one another at the nucleotide level. Biological reproducibility was not directly addressed, though technical replication error appeared minimal.

The CDR3, from cysteine to phenylalanine, totals 13 residues. Only CDR3 DNA is held: 39 bases, read in frame from base 1. Deletion took 7 bases off V and 9 bases off J, with a span of 16 bases between the germline ends. Per the germline V gene, LGHNT is the CDR1 and FRNRAP is the CDR2. For TCRbeta CDR3 sequencing, genomic DNA was extracted from sorted cells using the QIAGEN DNeasy Blood and Tissue Kit. High-throughput TCRbeta CDR3 sequencing, including PCR amplification with bias correction and internal controls, was performed commercially through immunoSEQ. The source study handled its data this way. Unique productive TCRbeta sequences were defined by CDR3 nucleotide sequence when primers matched and otherwise by CDR3 amino acid sequence together with Vbeta and Jbeta genes. Sequences were defined as donor-reactive when expanded at least 5-fold in CFSE-low cells versus unstimulated cells and present at a frequency of at least 0.01% in CFSE-low cells. Repertoire divergence was quantified by Jensen-Shannon divergence calculated from the top 100 TCRbeta sequences ranked by frequency. For samples with multiple sequencing runs, sorting error was corrected in each run separately before the runs were combined. What TCRdb holds here is the immuneACCESS table cut down to in-frame rearrangements. Part of the clones is not present; checked against another copy, under half of the missing clones reflect an unresolved V gene, and the others are unexplained. V and J calls and clone size follow that table, whereas D and trimming were derived from the DNA. For this sample the table gives roughly 5,000 clones, of which 90% were detected only once. The top ten hold about 3.8% of the sample.

The sample consisted of Tregs from blood cultured with allogeneic cells, taken before the transplant. This clonotype originated in a human patient who received a combined kidney and bone marrow transplant. Rearrangement joined TRBV12-5 to TRBJ2-1; the D gene is perhaps TRBD2, on 7 matching bases. The CDR3 reads CASVKGGAREQFF. The DNA is TGTGCTAGTGTCAAAGGGGGGGCACGTGAGCAGTTCTTC. The CDR3 plus the reference TRBV12-5 and TRBJ2-1 genes for the other parts give the full variable domain: DARVTQTPRHKVTEMGQEVTMRCQPILGHNTVFWYRQTMMQGLELLAYFRNRAPLDDSGMPKDRFSAEMPDATLATLKIQPSEPRDSAVYFCASVKGGAREQFFGPGTRLTVL.